One T cell receptor beta chain is described in this entry. This clonotype was counted only a few times. Which antigen it targets is not known. This may arise from a read error, as a much more abundant clone is one base away. The data stem from a study of blood T cells in healthy people across ages (dated by TCRdb to between 2014 and 2016). With respect to the entire study: In model experiments, template switching captured roughly one uniquely barcoded TCR beta cDNA molecule for every two T cells. Donors were grouped into four age groups: young (average approximately 16 years), middle-aged (39), aged (over 55) and long-lived (roughly 80). The study analyzed two additional independent replicas of 1 million unique cDNA reads from the same blood draw for two donors, one aged 18 to 29 and one aged 80 or older. To avoid experimental bias, donors of different ages were spread randomly across the sequencing lanes. To track age-related changes in TCR beta repertoire diversity, the study relied on deep sequencing normalized with unique cDNA molecular identifiers.

Library preparation was by 5' RACE. A second PCR of roughly 7 to 12 cycles was run with a J-beta primer mix and a sample-barcoded 5' primer. A template-switch 5' adaptor carrying 12 random nucleotides introduced a unique molecular identifier onto each TCR beta cDNA molecule. At least 2.5 million CDR3-containing paired-end reads were obtained from each sample. First-strand cDNA synthesis was performed from all RNA using the Mint cDNA synthesis kit, with priming by a TRBC-specific oligonucleotide. Following uracil-DNA glycosylase treatment, a first 18-cycle PCR with universal primers M1SS and BC2_uni_R was performed on all cDNA. In the original analysis: Each sample was normalized by randomly selecting 1 million high-quality reads, each carrying a distinct molecular identifier. Instead of being binned into consensus sequences, reads with shared molecular identifiers were discarded. CDR3 identification, clonotype clustering and error correction used MiTCR with a Q25 quality threshold and the strictest error-elimination algorithm. Lower-bound total TCR beta diversity was estimated with a nonparametric unseen species model using Euler transformation. TCRdb trimmed public reads at Q25 via fastp, called clones via MiXCR and kept in-frame beta chains. Rows are unified per CDR3 protein, each entry keeping the most common DNA and genes. TCRdb, not the authors, supplied the V and J calls. In this sample the table shows fewer than 2 million distinct CDR3 sequences, roughly two fifths of which occur a single time. Of the sample, about 23% falls within the top ten clones.

General conclusions and limits of the study: Because donor CMV infection status was unknown, age-related changes in expanded clonotypes were potentially confounded. The long-lived group showed more naive CD4+ T cells, fewer expanded clones and increased TCR diversity than the aged group, suggesting age selection. Observed TCR beta diversity correlated strongly with the percentage of naive T cells measured by flow cytometry. Observed TCR beta diversity per million T cells fell roughly linearly with age, and a significant reduction was already apparent by age roughly 40. Conclusive comparison of naive and antigen-experienced compartments was prevented by the profiling of bulk unsorted PBMCs. Estimates of total diversity based on one million sequenced T cells were considered lower bounds and underestimates.

The CDR3 measures 15 amino acids from cysteine to phenylalanine. Just the 45-base CDR3 DNA is kept, in frame starting at base 1. The germline ends are 22 bases apart after V is trimmed by 0 bases and J by 13 bases. From a lookup of the germline V gene (reference sequence), CDR1 and CDR2 are DFQATT and SNEGSKA. The roughly 38 donors, aged about 6 to 95 years, were systemically healthy Caucasian individuals from Russia. Ten milliliters of peripheral blood were drawn from each donor into EDTA-treated Vacutainer tubes. Ficoll-Paque density-gradient centrifugation was used to isolate PBMCs, with at least 6.5 million per sample. Total RNA was extracted from PBMCs with Trizol reagent, with at least 5.5 micrograms obtained per sample. Naive CD45RAhigh/CD27high T cell percentages were measured by flow cytometry on a PBMC aliquot from every donor.

The sequence links TRBV20-1 to TRBJ2-4, with no confidently assigned D gene. Input material: blood. This receptor was obtained from a human donor in good health. CDR3 reads: CSARDPTFSYNEQYF. The DNA sequence is as follows: TGCAGTGCTAGAGACCCGACTTTCTCCTACAATGAGCAGTACTTC.